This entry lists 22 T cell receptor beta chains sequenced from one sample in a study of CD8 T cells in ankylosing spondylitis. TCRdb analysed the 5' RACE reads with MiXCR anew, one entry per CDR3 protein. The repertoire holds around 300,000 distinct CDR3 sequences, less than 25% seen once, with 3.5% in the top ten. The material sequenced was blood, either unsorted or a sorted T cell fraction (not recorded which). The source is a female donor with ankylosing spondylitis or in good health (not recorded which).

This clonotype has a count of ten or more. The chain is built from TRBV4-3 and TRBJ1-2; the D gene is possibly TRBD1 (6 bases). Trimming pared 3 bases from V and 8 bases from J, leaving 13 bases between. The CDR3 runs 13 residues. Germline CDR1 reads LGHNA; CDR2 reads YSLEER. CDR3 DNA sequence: TGCGCCAGCAGCCAGATTTACAGGGAAGGCTACACCTTC. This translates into CASSQIYREGYTF.

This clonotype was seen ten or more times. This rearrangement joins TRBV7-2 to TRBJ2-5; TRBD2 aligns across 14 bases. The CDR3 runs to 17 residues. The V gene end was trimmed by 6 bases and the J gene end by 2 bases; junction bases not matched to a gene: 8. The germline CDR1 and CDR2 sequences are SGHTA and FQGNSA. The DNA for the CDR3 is TGTGCCAGCAGGGATGGACTAGCGGGAGGCGTGCAAGAGACCCAGTACTTC. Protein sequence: CASRDGLAGGVQETQYF. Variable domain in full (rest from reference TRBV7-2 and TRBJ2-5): GAGVSQSPSNKVTEKGKDVELRCDPISGHTALYWYRQSLGQGLEFLIYFQGNSAPDKSGLPSDRFSAERTGGSVSTLTIQRTQQEDSAVYLCASRDGLAGGVQETQYFGPGTRLLVL.

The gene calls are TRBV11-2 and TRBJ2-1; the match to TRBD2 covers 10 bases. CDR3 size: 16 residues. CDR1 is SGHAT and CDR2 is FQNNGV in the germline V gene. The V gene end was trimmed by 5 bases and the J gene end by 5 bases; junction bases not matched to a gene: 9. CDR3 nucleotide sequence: TGTGCCAGCAGCCCTAACAGCGGGAGGGGACACAATGAGCAGTTCTTC. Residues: CASSPNSGRGHNEQFF.

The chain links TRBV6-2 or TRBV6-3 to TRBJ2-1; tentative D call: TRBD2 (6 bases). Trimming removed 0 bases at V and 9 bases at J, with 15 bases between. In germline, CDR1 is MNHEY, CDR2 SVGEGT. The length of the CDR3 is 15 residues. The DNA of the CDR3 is TGTGCCAGCAGTTACTCGAGGGGACTCGCTCCTGAGCAGTTCTTC. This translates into CASSYSRGLAPEQFF.

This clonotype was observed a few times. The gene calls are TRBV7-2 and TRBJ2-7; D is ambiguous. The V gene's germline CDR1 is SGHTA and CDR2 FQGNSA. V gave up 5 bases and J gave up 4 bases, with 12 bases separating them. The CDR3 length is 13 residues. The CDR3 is CASSPSTRYEQYF. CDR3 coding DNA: TGTGCCAGCAGCCCCTCGACCCGTTACGAGCAGTACTTC.

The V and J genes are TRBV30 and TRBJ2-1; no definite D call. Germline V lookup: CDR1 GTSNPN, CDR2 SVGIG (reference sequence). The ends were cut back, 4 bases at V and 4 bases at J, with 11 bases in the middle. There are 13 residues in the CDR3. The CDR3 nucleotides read TGTGCCTGGACCCCTGAGGTTTACAATGAGCAGTTCTTC. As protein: CAWTPEVYNEQFF.

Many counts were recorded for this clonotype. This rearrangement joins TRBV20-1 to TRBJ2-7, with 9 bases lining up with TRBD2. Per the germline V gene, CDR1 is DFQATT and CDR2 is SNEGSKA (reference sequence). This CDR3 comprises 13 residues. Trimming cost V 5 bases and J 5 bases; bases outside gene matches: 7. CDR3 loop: CSADSGRSNEQYF. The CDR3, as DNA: TGCAGTGCTGATAGCGGGAGATCCAACGAGCAGTACTTC.

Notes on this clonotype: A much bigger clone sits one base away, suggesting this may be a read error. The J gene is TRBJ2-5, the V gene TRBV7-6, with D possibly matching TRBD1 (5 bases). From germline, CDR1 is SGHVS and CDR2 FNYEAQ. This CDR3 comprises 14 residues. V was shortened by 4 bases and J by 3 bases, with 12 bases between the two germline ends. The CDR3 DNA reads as TGTGCCAGCAGCTCTCTACAGGTCGAAGAGACCCAGTACTTC. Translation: CASSSLQVEETQYF.

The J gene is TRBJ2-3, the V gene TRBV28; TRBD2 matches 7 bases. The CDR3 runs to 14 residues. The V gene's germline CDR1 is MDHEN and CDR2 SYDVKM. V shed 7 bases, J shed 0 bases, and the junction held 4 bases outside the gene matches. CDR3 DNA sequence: TGTGCCAGCAAAGTAGCGGGTAGCACAGATACGCAGTATTTT. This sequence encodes CASKVAGSTDTQYF.

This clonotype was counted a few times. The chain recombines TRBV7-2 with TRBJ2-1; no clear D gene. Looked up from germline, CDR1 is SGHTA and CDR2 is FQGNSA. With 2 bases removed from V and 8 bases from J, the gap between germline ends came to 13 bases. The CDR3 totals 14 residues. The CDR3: CASSLLTDPHEQFF. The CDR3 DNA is TGTGCCAGCAGCTTACTGACCGACCCCCATGAGCAGTTCTTC. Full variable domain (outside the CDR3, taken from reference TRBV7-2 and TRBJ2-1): GAGVSQSPSNKVTEKGKDVELRCDPISGHTALYWYRQSLGQGLEFLIYFQGNSAPDKSGLPSDRFSAERTGGSVSTLTIQRTQQEDSAVYLCASSLLTDPHEQFFGPGTRLTVL.

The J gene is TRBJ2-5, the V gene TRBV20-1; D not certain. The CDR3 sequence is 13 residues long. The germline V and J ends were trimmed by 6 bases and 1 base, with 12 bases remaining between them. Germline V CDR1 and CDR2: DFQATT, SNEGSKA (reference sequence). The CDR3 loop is CSAPSRAQETQYF. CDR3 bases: TGCAGTGCCCCCTCCCGGGCCCAAGAGACCCAGTACTTC.

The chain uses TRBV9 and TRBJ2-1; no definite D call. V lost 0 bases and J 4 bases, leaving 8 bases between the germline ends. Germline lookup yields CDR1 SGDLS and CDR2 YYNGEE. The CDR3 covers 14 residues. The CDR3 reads CASSVAGQYNEQFF. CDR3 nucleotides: TGTGCCAGCAGCGTAGCTGGGCAGTACAATGAGCAGTTCTTC.

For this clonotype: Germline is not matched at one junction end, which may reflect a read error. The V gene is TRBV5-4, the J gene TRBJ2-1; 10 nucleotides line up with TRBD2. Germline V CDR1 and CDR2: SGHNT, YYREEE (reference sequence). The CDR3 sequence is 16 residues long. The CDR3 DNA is TGTGCCAGCAGCTTCGGGCTGGGACTAGCGTTGAATGAGCAGTTTTTC. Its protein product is CASSFGLGLALNEQFF.

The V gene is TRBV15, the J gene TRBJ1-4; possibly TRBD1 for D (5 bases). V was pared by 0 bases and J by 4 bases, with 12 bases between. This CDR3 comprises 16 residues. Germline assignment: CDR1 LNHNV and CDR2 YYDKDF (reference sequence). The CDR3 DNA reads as TGTGCCACCAGCAGAGATCCAACAGGCTTTAATGAAAAACTGTTTTTT. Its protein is CATSRDPTGFNEKLFF.

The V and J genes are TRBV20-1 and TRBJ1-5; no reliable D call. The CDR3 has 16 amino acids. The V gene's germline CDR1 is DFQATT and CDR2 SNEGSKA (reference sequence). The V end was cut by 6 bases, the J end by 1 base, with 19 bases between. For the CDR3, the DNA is TGCAGTGCCCGGACGGCCCGAGGTCGGAGCAATCAGCCCCAGCATTTT. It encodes CSARTARGRSNQPQHF.

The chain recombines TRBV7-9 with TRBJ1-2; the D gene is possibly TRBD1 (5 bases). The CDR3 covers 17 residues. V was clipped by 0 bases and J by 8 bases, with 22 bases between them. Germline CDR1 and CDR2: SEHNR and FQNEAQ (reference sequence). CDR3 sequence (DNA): TGTGCCAGCAGCTTAGCGTACATCAGGGCAGCTAAAGGAGGCTACACCTTC. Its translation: CASSLAYIRAAKGGYTF. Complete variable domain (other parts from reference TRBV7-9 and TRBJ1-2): DTGVSQNPRHKITKRGQNVTFRCDPISEHNRLYWYRQTLGQGPEFLTYFQNEAQLEKSRLLSDRFSAERPKGSFSTLEIQRTEQGDSAMYLCASSLAYIRAAKGGYTFGSGTRLTVV.

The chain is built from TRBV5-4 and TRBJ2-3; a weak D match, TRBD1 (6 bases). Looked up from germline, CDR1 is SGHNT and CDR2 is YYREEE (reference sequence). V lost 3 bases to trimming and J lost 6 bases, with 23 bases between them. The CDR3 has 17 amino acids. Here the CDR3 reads CASSSGGAPALGDTQYF. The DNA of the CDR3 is TGTGCCAGCAGCTCTGGGGGCGCGCCGGCCCTCGGGGATACGCAGTATTTT.

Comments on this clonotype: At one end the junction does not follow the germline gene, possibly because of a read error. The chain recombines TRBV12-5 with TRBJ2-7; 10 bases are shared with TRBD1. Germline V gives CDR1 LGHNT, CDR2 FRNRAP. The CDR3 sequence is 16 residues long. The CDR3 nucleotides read TGTGTTAGTGGTTTGCCAGACAGGGGGCTTAATTACGAGCAGTACTTC. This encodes CVSGLPDRGLNYEQYF.

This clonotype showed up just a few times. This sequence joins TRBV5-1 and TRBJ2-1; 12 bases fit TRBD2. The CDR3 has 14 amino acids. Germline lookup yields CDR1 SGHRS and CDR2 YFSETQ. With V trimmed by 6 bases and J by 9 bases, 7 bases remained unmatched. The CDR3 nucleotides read TGCGCCAGCACCCTAGCGGGAGGGCCCACTGAGCAGTTCTTC. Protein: CASTLAGGPTEQFF.

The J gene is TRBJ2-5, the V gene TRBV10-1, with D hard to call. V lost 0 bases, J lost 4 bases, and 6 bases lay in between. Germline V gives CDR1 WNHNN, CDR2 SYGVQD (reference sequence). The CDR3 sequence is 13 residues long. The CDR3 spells CASSESIRETQYF. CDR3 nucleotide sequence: TGCGCCAGCAGTGAGTCGATACGAGAGACCCAGTACTTC.

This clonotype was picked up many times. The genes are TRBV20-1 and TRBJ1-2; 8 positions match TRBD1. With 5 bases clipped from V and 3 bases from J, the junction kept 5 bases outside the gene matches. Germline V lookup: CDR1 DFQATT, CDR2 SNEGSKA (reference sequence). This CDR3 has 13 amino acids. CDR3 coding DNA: TGCAGTGCTGCCCAGGGGGCCGACTATGGCTACACCTTC. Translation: CSAAQGADYGYTF.

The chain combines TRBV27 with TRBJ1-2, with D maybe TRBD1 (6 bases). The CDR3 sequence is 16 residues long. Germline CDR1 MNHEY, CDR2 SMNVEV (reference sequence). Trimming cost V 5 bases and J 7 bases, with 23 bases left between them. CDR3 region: CASSPRTASPSFGYTF. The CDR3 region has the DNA TGTGCCAGCAGTCCACGGACAGCATCCCCGTCATTTGGCTACACCTTC.